This T cell receptor beta chain is from a study of blood T cell repertoires in COVID-19. Study overall: Italy, Spain and the United States were the sources of the convalescent and acute COVID-19 samples. PBMCs, B-cell-depleted T cells, or T cells provided the cDNA or gDNA that made up the material.

As handled by the study authors: Estimation of nucleated cell counts relied on the amplification of reference gene primers. Clones were read by immunoSEQ multiplex PCR, and TCRdb kept only the in-frame ones, dropping some. For V, J and clone size, that table is used; D and trimming come from the DNA. In the table there are approximately 290,000 clones, approximately 90% of which are singletons. The receptor was derived from a man aged 25-45 years with acute or convalescent COVID-19. The source material was peripheral blood.

This CDR3 reads CASSLDSTYGYTF. DNA for the CDR3: TGCGCCAGCAGCTTGGACAGCACCTATGGCTACACCTTC. The chain recombines TRBV5-1 with TRBJ1-2; D call uncertain. The CDR3 runs to 13 residues. Germline CDR1 is SGHRS and CDR2 is YFSETQ. Trimming left V 0 bases short and J 4 bases short, with 7 bases between.